The rows below give T cell receptor beta chains drawn from one sample of a study of blood T cell repertoires in COVID-19. Profiled with immunoSEQ multiplex PCR; TCRdb holds only in-frame clones, not every one. Altogether approximately 300,000 clones are present, roughly 82% being singletons, with the ten largest covering 1.6%. Sequences were obtained from peripheral blood. The receptors derive from a woman aged 45 to 65 with acute or convalescent COVID-19. CDR3s include the opening cysteine and the closing phenylalanine or tryptophan.

CASSYSGTGAETQYF	TRBJ2-5	TRBV5-1
CASKPSGSEQFF	TRBJ2-1	TRBV2
CAIMDRAYGTGELFF	TRBJ2-2	TRBV10-3
CASSIALAGGPSSYEQYF	TRBJ2-7	TRBV19
CAWRHRADQPQHF	TRBJ1-5	TRBV30
CASSLVAAQYF	TRBJ2-3	TRBV7-2
CASSLILADSYEQYF	TRBJ2-7	TRBV5-5
CASSVAGDSHQPQHF	TRBJ1-5	TRBV9
CASSWDRASYEQYF	TRBJ2-7	TRBV6-2/TRBV6-3
CASSPPRGLPYF	TRBJ2-5	TRBV4-1
CASSQGQGDEQYF	TRBJ2-7	TRBV4-3
CASSLGPPSGRAGGEQYF	TRBJ2-7	TRBV7-2